The clone carrying this TCR beta chain was counted a single time. The data derive from a study of shared clonotypes between healthy human individuals. Terminally differentiated effector memory CD45RA+ cells were left out of the naive CD8 fraction, which was CD45RO-negative and positively selected for CCR7. The CDR3 covers 16 residues. V was clipped by 3 bases and J by 7 bases; unmatched bases: 10. Germline CDR1 and CDR2: SGHVS and FNYEAQ. Libraries were prepared by immunoSEQ multiplex PCR; TCRdb keeps only in-frame clonotypes and omits some of them. The table has hundreds of thousands of clones, approximately 95% seen once.

Specimen: naive CD8+ T cells sorted from blood. This chain connects TRBV7-6 to TRBJ2-1; 9 positions agree with TRBD2. This receptor was obtained from a woman aged 30 to 39 in good health. The CDR3 is CASSLGSGSGSNEQFF. CDR3 nucleotide sequence: TGTGCCAGCAGCTTGGGCTCTGGTAGCGGGAGTAATGAGCAGTTCTTC.